This TCR beta chain was captured in a study of PD-1 blockade in mismatch repair-deficient tumors. Here immunoSEQ multiplex PCR was the method, and the copy in TCRdb shows in-frame clones only, minus some. The repertoire holds some 26,000 clones, with approximately 86% as singletons. All patients were mismatch repair deficient, assessed by either PCR or immunohistochemistry. V shed 5 bases, J shed 5 bases, and the junction held 17 bases outside the gene matches. This CDR3 is built from 17 residues. Germline V gene lookup returns CDR1 SNHLY and CDR2 FYNNEI. The TCR sequence derives from an adult with mismatch repair-deficient cancer. V is TRBV2 and J is TRBJ2-5, with 7 bases identical to TRBD1. The sequenced sample was peripheral blood, obtained 12 weeks after starting pembrolizumab. CDR3 sequence reads: CASSKSPGTEAGETQYF. The CDR3 DNA reads as TGTGCCAGCAGTAAAAGCCCCGGGACAGAGGCAGGGGAGACCCAGTACTTC.